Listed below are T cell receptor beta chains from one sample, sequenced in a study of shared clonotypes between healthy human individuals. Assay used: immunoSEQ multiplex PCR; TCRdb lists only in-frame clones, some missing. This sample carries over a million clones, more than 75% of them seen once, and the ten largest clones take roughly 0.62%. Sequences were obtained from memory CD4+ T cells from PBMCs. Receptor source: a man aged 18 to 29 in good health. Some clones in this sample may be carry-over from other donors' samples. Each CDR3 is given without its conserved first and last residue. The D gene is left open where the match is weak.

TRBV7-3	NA	ASSLVELGSDYEQY
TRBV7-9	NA	ASSLKGITEAF
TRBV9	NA	ASSVWFRGTSSYEQY
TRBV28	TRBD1	ASSVGQGAYEQY
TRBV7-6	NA	ASSLGRAFSGNTIY
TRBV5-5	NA	ASSSGGTDHEQY
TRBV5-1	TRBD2	ASSLGTSGRAVGDEQF
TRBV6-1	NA	ASSEFRGTGELF
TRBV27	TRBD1	ASSKRQGVNQPQH
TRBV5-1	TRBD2	ASSSASGLAGDETQY
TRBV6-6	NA	ASSYFDGYT
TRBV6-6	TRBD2	ASRRGLAEYNEQF
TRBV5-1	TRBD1	ASSNGQGVEQY
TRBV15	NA	ATSRAKNTGELF
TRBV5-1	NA	ASSLGANTEAF
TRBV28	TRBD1	ASSPDRGLPTGELF
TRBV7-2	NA	ASSLSWLQETQY
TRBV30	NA	AWSVASGTDTQY
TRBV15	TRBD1	ATSRVRDRAPTGNTIY
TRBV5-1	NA	ASSSGTGNYGYT
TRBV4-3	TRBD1	ASSQGTGQLSGNTIY
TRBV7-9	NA	ASSPSAGIRYEQY
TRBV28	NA	ASSTRKGIEDEQF
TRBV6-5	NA	ASGYSTSGANVLT
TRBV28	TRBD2	ASSSSGKNADTQY
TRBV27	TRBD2	ASSLAGRVHEQY
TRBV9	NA	ASSFPRRDGYT
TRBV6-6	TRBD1	ASGQVPDYEQY
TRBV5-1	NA	ASSLEGSSNYGYT
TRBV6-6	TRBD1	ASSPGQGASPQH
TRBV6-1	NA	ASSVTIDYGYT
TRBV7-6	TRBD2	ASSSGTSGNTGELF
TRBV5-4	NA	ASSSGTDYGAYGYT
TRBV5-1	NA	ASSLSQSYGYT
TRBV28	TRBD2	ASRWGGGSFEQY
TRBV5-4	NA	ASSPGGGASGYGYT